A selection of T cell receptor beta chains follows, all from one sample in a study of beta chain features in type 1 diabetes. Assay used: immunoSEQ multiplex PCR; TCRdb lists only in-frame clones, some missing. This repertoire shows under 250,000 clones, 25% to 30% found once; its top ten account for roughly 4%. What was sequenced was central memory CD4+ T cells from blood. These receptors all stem from a man aged 25 to 40 in good health. Both conserved end residues are part of each CDR3. Fields, in order: V gene, D gene, clone size, J gene, CDR3 protein, CDR3 DNA. A D gene is named only where the DNA matches it firmly. Only some rows state a clone size, as once, few, many or a class for expanded clones.

>TRBV27|TRBD2|few|TRBJ2-1
CASSGLAGGDNEQFF
TGTGCCAGCAGTGGACTAGCGGGAGGGGACAATGAGCAGTTCTTC
>TRBV11-2|NA|NA|TRBJ2-2
CASSLEQGGGTGELFF
TGTGCCAGCAGCTTAGAACAGGGAGGCGGCACCGGGGAGCTGTTTTTT
>TRBV6-1|NA|few|TRBJ2-1
CASSEEVLGNEQFF
TGTGCCAGCAGTGAAGAGGTACTGGGAAATGAGCAGTTCTTC
>TRBV7-9|TRBD1|NA|TRBJ1-5
CASSTGQGEVQPQHF
TGTGCCAGCAGCACGGGACAGGGTGAAGTTCAGCCCCAGCATTTT
>TRBV29-1|NA|NA|TRBJ2-7
CSVSHVGGEQYF
TGCAGCGTTTCCCACGTGGGGGGCGAGCAGTACTTC
>TRBV11-2|NA|few|TRBJ2-5
CASSLAETQYF
TGTGCCAGCAGCTTAGCGGAGACCCAGTACTTC
>TRBV7-9|NA|NA|TRBJ2-7
CASSYSGIGSYEQYF
TGTGCCAGCAGCTACTCAGGGATAGGGTCCTACGAGCAGTACTTC
>TRBV7-9|NA|few|TRBJ2-7
CASETNPVEQYF
TGTGCCAGCGAGACGAATCCGGTAGAGCAGTACTTC
>TRBV13|NA|NA|TRBJ2-1
CASSLGTARGEQFF
TGTGCCAGCAGCTTAGGGACGGCTCGCGGTGAGCAGTTCTTC
>TRBV10-3|NA|NA|TRBJ1-2
CAISESTPGAQGSYTF
TGTGCCATCAGTGAGTCGACTCCGGGGGCACAAGGCAGCTACACCTTC
>TRBV7-2|NA|NA|TRBJ2-5
CASSLVTGVGSVGYF
TGTGCCAGCAGCTTAGTAACCGGGGTTGGGTCTGTTGGATACTTC
>TRBV7-9|TRBD1|many|TRBJ2-1
CASSLLPGQGGNEQFF
TGTGCCAGCAGTTTACTCCCGGGACAGGGAGGGAATGAGCAGTTCTTC
>TRBV29-1|TRBD2|NA|TRBJ2-3
CSVEKWGGTDTQYF
TGCAGCGTTGAAAAGTGGGGGGGGACAGATACGCAGTATTTT
>TRBV28|NA|NA|TRBJ2-2
CASSLVRGELFF
TGTGCCAGCAGTTTAGTACGCGGGGAGCTGTTTTTT
>TRBV2|NA|NA|TRBJ1-1
CASRRLTNTEAFF
TGTGCCAGCCGGCGGCTGACGAACACTGAAGCTTTCTTT
>TRBV25-1|TRBD2|NA|TRBJ2-3
CASSRTSGTDTQYF
TGTGCCAGCAGTCGGACTAGCGGGACAGATACGCAGTATTTT
>TRBV5-4|NA|NA|TRBJ2-5
CASSDRGQETQYF
TGTGCCAGCTCGGACCGGGGCCAAGAGACCCAGTACTTC
>TRBV13|TRBD2|NA|TRBJ2-1
CASSPYLAGVGEQFF
TGTGCCAGCAGCCCATACCTAGCGGGAGTGGGTGAGCAGTTCTTC
>TRBV7-2|NA|few|TRBJ2-7
CASSLATDFGYEQYF
TGTGCCAGCAGCTTAGCGACGGATTTTGGTTACGAGCAGTACTTC
>TRBV7-9|NA|few|TRBJ2-3
CASTLITDTQYF
TGTGCCAGCACCCTCATCACAGATACGCAGTATTTT
>TRBV4-3|TRBD2|few|TRBJ2-7
CASSQASGPSYEQYF
TGCGCCAGCAGCCAAGCTAGCGGACCCTCCTACGAGCAGTACTTC
>TRBV11-2|NA|few|TRBJ2-1
CASRYSGRQPIVKFF
TGTGCCAGCAGGTATAGCGGCCGGCAGCCCATTGTGAAGTTCTTC
>TRBV11-2|NA|many|TRBJ1-2
CASRVAVGYGYTF
TGTGCCAGCAGGGTGGCGGTAGGCTATGGCTACACCTTC
>TRBV5-1|TRBD1|few|TRBJ2-7
CASSLNGQGYEQYF
TGCGCCAGCAGCCTAAACGGACAGGGCTACGAGCAGTACTTC
>TRBV18|NA|NA|TRBJ2-7
CASSPWGVYEQYF
TGTGCCAGCTCCCCTTGGGGGGTCTACGAGCAGTACTTC
>TRBV25-1|TRBD2|few|TRBJ2-7
CASSEMGVPGTSGYEQYF
TGTGCCAGCAGTGAAATGGGGGTCCCCGGGACTAGCGGCTACGAGCAGTACTTC